The 6 T cell receptor beta chains below come from one sample, sequenced in a study of T-cell memory formation after mild COVID-19. TCRdb used MiXCR to reprocess the 5' RACE reads, holding one entry per CDR3 protein. This table has roughly 300,000 distinct CDR3 sequences, roughly 15% appearing once. Source material: PBMCs or a T cell subset sorted from them (not recorded which). The receptor source for this set is a man between 18 and 35 years old who had mild COVID-19 (a few samples of this study predate the infection). Cell type and time point are not known.

The gene calls are TRBV14 and TRBJ2-5; D gene unclear. CDR1 and CDR2 from the germline V gene are SGHDN and FVKESK. The germline V and J ends were trimmed by 0 bases and 0 bases, with 8 bases remaining between them. The CDR3 contains 15 residues. This CDR3 is CASSQDCGYQETQYF. CDR3 DNA: TGTGCCAGCAGCCAAGACTGTGGTTACCAAGAGACCCAGTACTTC.

The genes are TRBV10-3 and TRBJ2-7, with a weak D call TRBD1 (5 bases). V dropped 2 bases and J dropped 6 bases, with 11 bases sitting between them. CDR1 and CDR2 (germline): ENHRY, SYGVKD. This CDR3 has 13 residues. The CDR3 reads CAISEGQGIEQYV. The CDR3 nucleotides read TGTGCCATCAGTGAGGGTCAGGGAATCGAGCAGTACGTC.

Only a few counts were recorded for this clonotype. J is TRBJ2-1 and V is TRBV7-9; D not certain. From germline, CDR1 is SEHNR and CDR2 FQNEAQ (reference sequence). Trimming took off 3 bases at V and 0 bases at J, with 9 bases between the two ends. The length of the CDR3 is 15 residues. The CDR3, as DNA: TGTGCCAGCAGCTTTTTTGTCAGCTCCTACAATGAGCAGTTCTTC. Amino acids: CASSFFVSSYNEQFF.

The chain combines TRBV18 with TRBJ2-5; 8 bases map to TRBD1. Germline V gives CDR1 KGHSH, CDR2 LQKENI. V shed 5 bases, J shed 5 bases, and the junction held 10 bases outside the gene matches. The CDR3 is 15 amino acids. The CDR3 is CASSFTGGRSETQYF. The CDR3 region has the DNA TGTGCCAGCTCATTTACAGGGGGAAGATCCGAGACCCAGTACTTC.

This clonotype was seen a handful of times. The chain joins TRBV7-9 to TRBJ1-2, with D possibly being TRBD1 (5 bases). Trimming took 5 bases from V and 8 from J, leaving 12 bases between them. Germline V gives CDR1 SEHNR, CDR2 FQNEAQ (reference sequence). The CDR3 consists of 12 residues. The CDR3 DNA reads TGTGCCAGCAGCCCAGGACGACAGGGCTACACCTTC. Translating it yields CASSPGRQGYTF. Full variable domain (missing parts from reference TRBV7-9 and TRBJ1-2): DTGVSQNPRHKITKRGQNVTFRCDPISEHNRLYWYRQTLGQGPEFLTYFQNEAQLEKSRLLSDRFSAERPKGSFSTLEIQRTEQGDSAMYLCASSPGRQGYTFGSGTRLTVV.

This clonotype was observed at least ten times. The J gene is TRBJ2-2, the V gene TRBV28, with D perhaps TRBD1 (6 bases). Trimming shortened V by 5 bases and J by 1 base, and 14 bases separated the two germline ends. Per the germline V gene, CDR1 is MDHEN and CDR2 is SYDVKM. This CDR3 is 16 amino acids long. The CDR3 nucleotides read TGTGCCAGCAGTCCGAAGGGGGTTTGGAACACCGGGGAGCTGTTTTTT. This encodes CASSPKGVWNTGELFF. Looking up the rest from reference TRBV28 and TRBJ2-2 gives the full variable domain: DVKVTQSSRYLVKRTGEKVFLECVQDMDHENMFWYRQDPGLGLRLIYFSYDVKMKEKGDIPEGYSVSREKKERFSLILESASTNQTSMYLCASSPKGVWNTGELFFGEGSRLTVL.